The present T cell receptor (beta chain) was sequenced within a study of T cells in localized non-small cell lung cancer. Broader study findings: Adjacent lung was found to contain a median approximately 50 of the top 100 tumor clones. Clonality peaked in uninvolved adjacent lung rather than tumor.

Some clones are missing from TCRdb's copy, which holds only in-frame ones; the method was immunoSEQ multiplex PCR. The sample consists of around 140,000 clones, more than 80% of them appearing once. On this clone itself: Its antigen remains unknown.

This TCR derives from a female donor over 55 with stage I lung adenocarcinoma. The sequences come from peripheral blood, collected before any cancer treatment.

CDR3 DNA sequence: TGCGCCAGCAGCCAAGATCAGAGCGGGGTAGCGGGGGTCAATGAGCAGTTCTTC. Protein sequence: CASSQDQSGVAGVNEQFF. This chain joins TRBV4-1 and TRBJ2-1; 9 nucleotides match TRBD2. V gave up 0 bases and J gave up 6 bases; unmatched junction bases: 12. CDR1 and CDR2 from the germline V gene are MGHRA and YSYEKL. There are 18 residues in the CDR3.